What follows describes a single TCR beta chain. The antigen is not known. The V end lost 6 bases, the J end lost 5 bases, and 23 bases lay between the germline ends. Germline assignment: CDR1 SQVTM and CDR2 ANQGSEA. The CDR3 runs to 16 residues. The extraction recovered at least 5.5 micrograms of total RNA per sample. The authors ran a second PCR of roughly 6 to 12 cycles using a sample-barcoded 5' primer and a J-beta primer mix. There were at least 2.5 million CDR3-containing paired-end reads obtained from each sample. TCRdb analysed the 5' RACE reads with MiXCR anew, one entry per CDR3 protein. The sample holds 1.4 million to 1.5 million distinct CDR3 sequences, about 40% seen once. The data are from a study of blood T cells in healthy people across ages. Findings and caveats of the study: Diversity estimated from one million T cells was considered an underestimate.

The clonotype originates from a woman between 18 and 30 years old in good health. Sequencing was performed on blood. The chain carries TRBV29-1 and TRBJ2-1, with a weak D call TRBD2 (5 bases). In DNA form, the CDR3 reads TGCAGCGTGAGCCTTCTCCAAGCGGTTGGGGACAATGAGCAGTTCTTC. As protein: CSVSLLQAVGDNEQFF.